The 18 T cell receptor beta chains presented below share a single source sample, sequenced in a study of blood T cell repertoires in COVID-19. Using immunoSEQ multiplex PCR, the repertoire was profiled, and TCRdb retains in-frame clones only, with some absent. The sample has about 200,000 clones, 85% to 90% seen once. Sequenced input: peripheral blood. The receptors come from a man in his forties with active or convalescent COVID-19.

The chain combines TRBV6-5 with TRBJ1-3; no clear D gene. In germline, CDR1 is MNHEY, CDR2 SVGAGI. V was pared by 3 bases and J by 0 bases, with 12 bases between. This CDR3 is 16 amino acids long. The DNA for the CDR3 is TGTGCCAGCAGTTATGGGAGGACCTTCTCTGGAAACACCATATATTTT. This translates into CASSYGRTFSGNTIYF.

The genes are TRBV5-6 and TRBJ1-2; D unclear. The CDR3 sequence is 18 residues long. Germline V gene lookup returns CDR1 SGHDT and CDR2 YYEEEE. Deletions cut 3 bases from V and 0 bases from J, with 21 bases between. The CDR3 sequence: CASSSLERAVGTNYGYTF. The DNA of the CDR3 is TGTGCCAGCAGCTCTTTGGAGAGGGCGGTGGGTACTAACTATGGCTACACCTTC.

The DNA of the CDR3 is TGTGCCAGCAGCTTTTCTAGCGGGAGTTTGTCCGGGGAGCTGTTTTTT. It specifies CASSFSSGSLSGELFF. This sequence joins TRBV7-2 and TRBJ2-2, with 10 bases that match TRBD2. The V and J ends lost 3 bases and 6 bases, in that order; junction bases with no gene match: 7. The CDR3 contains 16 residues. CDR1 is SGHTA and CDR2 is FQGNSA in the germline V gene. Full variable domain (remainder filled in from reference TRBV7-2 and TRBJ2-2): GAGVSQSPSNKVTEKGKDVELRCDPISGHTALYWYRQSLGQGLEFLIYFQGNSAPDKSGLPSDRFSAERTGGSVSTLTIQRTQQEDSAVYLCASSFSSGSLSGELFFGEGSRLTVL.

This chain joins TRBV28 and TRBJ1-5; D is unclear. This CDR3 has 16 amino acids. Germline V CDR1 and CDR2: MDHEN, SYDVKM. With 5 bases removed from V and 2 bases from J, the gap between germline ends came to 16 bases. The CDR3 reads CASSRETTSGNQPQHF. CDR3 bases: TGTGCCAGCAGTAGAGAGACCACAAGCGGCAATCAGCCCCAGCATTTT.

This clone was seen just once. The chain uses TRBV28 and TRBJ2-7; D perhaps matches TRBD2 (5 bases). The CDR3 runs to 15 residues. V shed 5 bases and J shed 2 bases, with 16 bases lying between them. CDR1 MDHEN and CDR2 SYDVKM come from the germline V gene. CDR3 sequence reads: CASSARGTLTYEQYF. The CDR3 bases are TGTGCCAGCAGTGCCCGGGGTACCCTTACCTACGAGCAGTACTTC.

The chain couples TRBV4-2 to TRBJ2-7, with 9 bases that match TRBD1. V lost 4 bases, J lost 3 bases, and 10 bases stayed unmatched. CDR1 and CDR2 from the germline V gene are LGHNA and YNFKEQ. This CDR3 has 16 amino acids. CDR3 in amino acids: CASSLTASGQGYEQYF. The CDR3 DNA reads TGTGCCAGCAGCCTGACAGCATCGGGACAGGGCTACGAGCAGTACTTC.

This chain uses TRBV14 with TRBJ2-5; a weak D match, TRBD2 (6 bases). Germline CDR1 and CDR2: SGHDN and FVKESK. This CDR3 has 13 residues. Trimming removed 4 bases from V and 2 bases from J, with 8 bases in between. CDR3 bases: TGTGCCAGCAGCCGGGGACTTCAAGAGACCCAGTACTTC. Protein product: CASSRGLQETQYF. Filled out from reference TRBV14 and TRBJ2-5, the complete variable domain reads EAGVTQFPSHSVIEKGQTVTLRCDPISGHDNLYWYRRVMGKEIKFLLHFVKESKQDESGMPNNRFLAERTGGTYSTLKVQPAELEDSGVYFCASSRGLQETQYFGPGTRLLVL.

The chain is built from TRBV30 and TRBJ2-7, with 8 bases matching TRBD2. The CDR3 has 14 amino acids. J was trimmed by 2 bases and V by 2 bases; bases with no gene match: 5. Germline lookup yields CDR1 GTSNPN and CDR2 SVGIG (reference sequence). In DNA form, the CDR3 reads TGTGCCTGGAGTTCTCTAGCGGGCCCCTACGAGCAGTACTTC. Translated: CAWSSLAGPYEQYF.

The gene calls are TRBV6-1 and TRBJ1-1; the D is unclear. The CDR3 totals 14 residues. Trimming removed 2 bases from V and 0 bases from J, with 7 bases in between. Per the germline V gene, CDR1 is MNHNS and CDR2 is SASEGT. The CDR3 coding sequence is TGTGCCAGCAGTGAATGGGCCCTGAACACTGAAGCTTTCTTT. It encodes CASSEWALNTEAFF.

This clone has just one count. The V call is TRBV18, the J call TRBJ1-1, with 7 bases aligning to TRBD1. CDR1 and CDR2 from the germline V gene are KGHSH and LQKENI. The V gene end was trimmed by 3 bases and the J gene end by 0 bases; junction bases not matched to a gene: 7. The CDR3 is 16 amino acids. The CDR3 DNA reads TGTGCCAGCTCACCTTACGGGACAGCTATGAACACTGAAGCTTTCTTT. Encoded protein: CASSPYGTAMNTEAFF.

This sequence joins TRBV5-6 and TRBJ2-5; TRBD2 matches at 8 bases. V lost 2 bases and J lost 6; bases outside the gene matches: 6. The germline CDR1 and CDR2 sequences are SGHDT and YYEEEE. The CDR3 extends over 14 amino acids. CDR3 sequence: CASSLVAGGKTQYF. The CDR3 DNA is TGTGCCAGCAGCTTAGTGGCGGGGGGAAAGACCCAGTACTTC.

The genes are TRBV25-1 and TRBJ1-1; D is unresolved. The length of the CDR3 is 15 residues. Trimming left V 6 bases short and J 8 bases short, with 22 bases between. The V gene's germline CDR1 is MGHDK and CDR2 SYGVNS. The CDR3 protein is CASRYPIPRLGEAFF. The CDR3 nucleotides are TGTGCCAGCAGATACCCGATACCGAGGCTAGGCGAAGCTTTCTTT.

V gene TRBV5-1 combines with J gene TRBJ2-3, with TRBD2 identical over 13 bases. V shed 6 bases and J 1 base; nucleotides not matched to a gene: 5. The germline gives CDR1 SGHRS, CDR2 YFSETQ. CDR3 length: 16 residues. CDR3 nucleotide sequence: TGCGCCAGCACAACCGGGACTAGCGGGGGCACAGATACGCAGTATTTT. Its translation: CASTTGTSGGTDTQYF.

The rearrangement joins TRBV24-1 to TRBJ1-1; D is unresolved. This CDR3 spans 15 amino acids. Germline-derived CDR1 and CDR2 are KGHDR and SFDVKD. Deletions cut 3 bases from V and 1 base from J, with 11 bases between. This CDR3 reads CATSDPAGENTEAFF. CDR3 DNA: TGTGCCACCAGTGATCCCGCCGGGGAGAACACTGAAGCTTTCTTT.

The chain combines TRBV28 with TRBJ1-4; weak D call: TRBD1 (5 bases). Germline-derived CDR1 and CDR2 are MDHEN and SYDVKM. V shed 5 bases and J shed 6 bases, with 16 bases lying between them. The CDR3 contains 15 residues. The CDR3 is CASSRGSRSDEKLFF. The CDR3 coding sequence is TGTGCCAGCAGTAGGGGTTCAAGGTCCGATGAAAAACTGTTTTTT.

The genes are TRBV6-2 or TRBV6-3 and TRBJ2-1; D is undetermined. CDR3 length: 14 amino acids. Between the trimmed V and J ends, which lost 3 bases and 1 base, there was a span of 7 bases. CDR1 and CDR2 (germline): MNHEY, SVGEGT. The CDR3 loop is CASSYVGSYNEQFF. The CDR3 bases are TGTGCCAGCAGTTATGTCGGGTCCTACAATGAGCAGTTCTTC.

This chain connects TRBV5-4 to TRBJ1-2; 7 bases match TRBD1. V dropped 6 bases and J dropped 6; count of bases not matched to a gene: 8. Germline V gives CDR1 SGHNT, CDR2 YYREEE (reference sequence). The CDR3 sequence is 13 residues long. The CDR3: CASTVQGSDGYTF. DNA for the CDR3: TGTGCCAGCACAGTACAGGGGTCGGATGGCTACACCTTC. Combining the CDR3 with reference TRBV5-4 and TRBJ1-2 gives the whole variable domain ETGVTQSPTHLIKTRGQQVTLRCSSQSGHNTVSWYQQALGQGPQFIFQYYREEENGRGNFPPRFSGLQFPNYSSELNVNALELDDSALYLCASTVQGSDGYTFGSGTRLTVV.

The rearrangement joins TRBV4-1 to TRBJ2-1; 10 positions match TRBD2. Germline lookup yields CDR1 MGHRA and CDR2 YSYEKL. Losses at the gene ends were 0 bases for V and 10 bases for J; bases not matched to a gene: 12. The CDR3 consists of 17 residues. CDR3 loop: CASSQDIVPGLAMEQFF. CDR3 coding DNA: TGCGCCAGCAGCCAAGATATTGTCCCGGGACTAGCGATGGAGCAGTTCTTC.